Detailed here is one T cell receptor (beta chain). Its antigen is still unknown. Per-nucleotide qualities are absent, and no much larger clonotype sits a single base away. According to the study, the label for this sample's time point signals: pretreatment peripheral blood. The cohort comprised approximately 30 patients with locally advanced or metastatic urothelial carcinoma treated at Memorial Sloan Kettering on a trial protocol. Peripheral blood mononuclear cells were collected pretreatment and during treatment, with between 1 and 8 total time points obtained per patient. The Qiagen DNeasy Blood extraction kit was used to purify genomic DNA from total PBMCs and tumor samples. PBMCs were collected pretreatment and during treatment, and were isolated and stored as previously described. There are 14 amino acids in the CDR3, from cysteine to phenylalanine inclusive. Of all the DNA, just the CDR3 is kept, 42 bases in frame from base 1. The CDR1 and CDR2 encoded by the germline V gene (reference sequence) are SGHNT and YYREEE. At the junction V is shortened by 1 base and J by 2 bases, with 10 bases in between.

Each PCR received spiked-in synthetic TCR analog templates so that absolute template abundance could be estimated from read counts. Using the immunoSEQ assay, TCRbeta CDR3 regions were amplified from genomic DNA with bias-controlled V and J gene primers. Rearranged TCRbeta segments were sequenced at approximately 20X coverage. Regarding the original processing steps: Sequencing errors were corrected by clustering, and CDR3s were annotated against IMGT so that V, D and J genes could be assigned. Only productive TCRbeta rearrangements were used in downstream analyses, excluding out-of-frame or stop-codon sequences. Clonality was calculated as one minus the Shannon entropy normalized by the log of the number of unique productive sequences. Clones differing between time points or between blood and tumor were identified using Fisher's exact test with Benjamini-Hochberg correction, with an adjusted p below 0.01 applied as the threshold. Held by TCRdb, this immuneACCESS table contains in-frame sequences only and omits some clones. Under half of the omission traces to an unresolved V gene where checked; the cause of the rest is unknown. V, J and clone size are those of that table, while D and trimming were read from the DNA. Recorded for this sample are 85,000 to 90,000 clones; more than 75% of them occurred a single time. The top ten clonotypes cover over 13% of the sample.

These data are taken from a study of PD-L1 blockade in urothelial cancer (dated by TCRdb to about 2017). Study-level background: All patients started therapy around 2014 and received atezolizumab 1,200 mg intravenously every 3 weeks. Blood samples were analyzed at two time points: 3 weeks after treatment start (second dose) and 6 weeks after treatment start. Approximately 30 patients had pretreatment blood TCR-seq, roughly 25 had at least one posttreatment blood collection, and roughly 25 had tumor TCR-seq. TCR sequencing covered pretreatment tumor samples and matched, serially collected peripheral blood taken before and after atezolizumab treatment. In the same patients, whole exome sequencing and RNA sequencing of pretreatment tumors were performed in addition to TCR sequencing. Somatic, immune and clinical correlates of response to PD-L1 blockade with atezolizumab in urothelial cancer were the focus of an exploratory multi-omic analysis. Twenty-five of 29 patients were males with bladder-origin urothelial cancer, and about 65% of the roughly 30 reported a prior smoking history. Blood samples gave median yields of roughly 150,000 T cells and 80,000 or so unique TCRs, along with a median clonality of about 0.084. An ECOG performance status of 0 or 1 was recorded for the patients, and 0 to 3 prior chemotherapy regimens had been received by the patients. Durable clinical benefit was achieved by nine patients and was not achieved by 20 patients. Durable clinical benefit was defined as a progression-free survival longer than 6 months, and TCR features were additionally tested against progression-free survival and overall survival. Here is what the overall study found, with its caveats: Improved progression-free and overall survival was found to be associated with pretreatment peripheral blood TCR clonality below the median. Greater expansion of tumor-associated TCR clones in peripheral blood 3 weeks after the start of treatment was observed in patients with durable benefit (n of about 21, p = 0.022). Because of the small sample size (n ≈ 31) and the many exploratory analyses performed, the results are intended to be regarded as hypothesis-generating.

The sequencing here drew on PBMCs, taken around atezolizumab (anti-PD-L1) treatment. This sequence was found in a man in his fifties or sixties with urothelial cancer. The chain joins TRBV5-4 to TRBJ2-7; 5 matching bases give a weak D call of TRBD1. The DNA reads TGTGCCAGCAGCTTGACAGGCGGTACCTACGAGCAGTACTTC. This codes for CASSLTGGTYEQYF.